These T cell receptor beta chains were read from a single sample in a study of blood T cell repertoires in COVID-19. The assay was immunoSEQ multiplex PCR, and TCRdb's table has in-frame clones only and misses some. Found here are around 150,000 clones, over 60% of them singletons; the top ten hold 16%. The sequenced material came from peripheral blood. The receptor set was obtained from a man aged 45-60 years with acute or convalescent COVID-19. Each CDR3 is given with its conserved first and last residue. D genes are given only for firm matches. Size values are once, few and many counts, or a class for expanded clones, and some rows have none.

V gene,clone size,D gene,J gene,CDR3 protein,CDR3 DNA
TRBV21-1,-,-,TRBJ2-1,CASSMPDRVHNEQFF,TGTGCCAGCAGCATGCCGGACAGGGTCCACAATGAGCAGTTCTTC
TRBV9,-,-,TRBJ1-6,CASSVEERPLNNSPLHF,TGTGCCAGCAGCGTAGAGGAGCGACCCCTCAATAATTCACCCCTCCACTTT
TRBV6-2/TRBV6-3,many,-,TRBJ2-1,CASSYGPGLSYNEQFF,TGTGCCAGCAGTTACGGCCCCGGGTTGTCCTACAATGAGCAGTTCTTC
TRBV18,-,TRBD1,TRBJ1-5,CASSKGSTGPHNQPQHF,TGTGCCAGCTCTAAGGGATCGACAGGGCCCCACAATCAGCCCCAGCATTTT
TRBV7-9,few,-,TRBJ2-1,CASSAPYRSSSYNEQFF,TGTGCCAGCAGCGCACCCTACAGGTCGAGCTCCTACAATGAGCAGTTCTTC
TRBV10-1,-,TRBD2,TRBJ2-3,CASSGAGTTDTQYF,TGCGCCAGCAGTGGAGCGGGGACCACAGATACGCAGTATTTT
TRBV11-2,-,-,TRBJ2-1,CASSSAPGSIQFF,TGTGCCAGCAGCTCAGCCCCAGGTAGTATACAGTTCTTC
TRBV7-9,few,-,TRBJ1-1,CASSLVSGTEAFF,TGTGCCAGCAGCTTAGTTAGTGGCACTGAAGCTTTCTTT
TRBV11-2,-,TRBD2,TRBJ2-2,CASSLDSTSGGAWTGELFF,TGTGCCAGCAGCTTAGACTCCACTAGCGGGGGGGCCTGGACCGGGGAGCTGTTTTTT
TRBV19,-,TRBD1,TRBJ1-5,CASSIDLSHRGINQPQHF,TGTGCCAGTAGTATAGATCTATCCCACAGGGGGATCAATCAGCCCCAGCATTTT